Below, 7 T cell receptor beta chains from the same sample are listed, as sequenced in a study of breast tumors, draining lymph nodes, adjacent tissues. TCRdb independently ran MiXCR on the multiplex PCR reads; one entry per CDR3 protein. The sample includes roughly 120,000 distinct CDR3 sequences, 15% to 20% of them seen just once. The lymph nodes were axillary draining lymph nodes from breast cancer patients. Sequenced material: axillary lymph node tissue. The receptors were gathered from a female donor with breast cancer. Some clones in this sample may be carry-over from other donors' samples.

In regard to this clonotype: This may be a read error, as it is one base from a much larger clone. This CDR3 fails to terminate in the conserved phenylalanine or tryptophan, so it likely reflects a read error. The rearrangement links TRBV19 to TRBJ2-2, with D possibly being TRBD1 or TRBD2 (7 bases each). The germline V gene has CDR1 LNHDA and CDR2 SQIVND (reference sequence). The CDR3 is 19 residues long. V was cut by 4 bases and J by 5 bases, with 26 bases left in between. For the CDR3, the DNA is TGTGCCAGTAGTAAGGCCCCTCGAGACAGGGAGGGAGGGACCGGGGAGCTGTTTTCT. Translating it yields CASSKAPRDREGGTGELFS.

This clonotype was recorded many times. As DNA, the CDR3 is TGTGCCACCAGCAGAGTTGTAGCTAACTATGGCTACACCTTC. As protein: CATSRVVANYGYTF. This chain links TRBV15 with TRBJ1-2; D unresolved. Trimming left V 1 base short and J 0 bases short, with 6 bases between. This CDR3 contains 14 residues. In germline, CDR1 is LNHNV, CDR2 YYDKDF (reference sequence).

Regarding this clonotype: This may be a read error, as it is one base from a much larger clone. V and J are TRBV5-5 and TRBJ2-7, with D maybe TRBD2 (6 bases). Between the trimmed V and J ends, which lost 4 bases and 7 bases, there was a span of 21 bases. The V gene's germline CDR1 is SGHKS and CDR2 YYEKEE (reference sequence). The CDR3 has 15 amino acids. The CDR3 here is CASSLELALPREQYF. CDR3 nucleotide sequence: TGTGCCAGCAGCCTTGAACTAGCCCTCCCTCGGGAGCAGTACTTC.

The chain links TRBV19 to TRBJ1-3; 7 positions match TRBD1. The germline CDR1 and CDR2 sequences are LNHDA and SQIVND (reference sequence). The ends lost 4 bases at V and 16 bases at J; junction bases unmatched: 7. This CDR3 region has 11 residues. CDR3 DNA: TGTGCCAGTAGTACCCCGGGACAGCCCTATTTT. Protein sequence: CASSTPGQPYF.

This clonotype was observed many times. The rearrangement joins TRBV5-1 to TRBJ2-2; TRBD2 matches 12 bases. Looked up from germline, CDR1 is SGHRS and CDR2 is YFSETQ. V gave up 2 bases and J gave up 0 bases; unmatched junction bases: 2. The CDR3 contains 17 residues. The CDR3 DNA sequence: TGCGCCAGCAGCTTACTAGCGGGGGGTCCGAACACCGGGGAGCTGTTTTTT. It translates to CASSLLAGGPNTGELFF.

This clonotype was seen many times. The rearrangement uses TRBV20-1 and TRBJ2-5; TRBD1 matches 11 bases. Germline values: CDR1 DFQATT, CDR2 SNEGSKA (reference sequence). Trimming removed 0 bases from V and 5 bases from J; junction bases left unmatched: 5. This CDR3 has 15 residues. CDR3: CSARDWTGGEETQYF. For the CDR3, the DNA is TGCAGTGCTAGAGATTGGACAGGGGGCGAGGAGACCCAGTACTTC.

The sample holds many counts of this clonotype. This chain uses TRBV9 with TRBJ2-5, with TRBD2 matching over 8 bases. The CDR3 has 15 amino acids. The V segment lost 3 bases and the J segment 2 bases; nucleotides outside the gene matches: 6. Germline V lookup: CDR1 SGDLS, CDR2 YYNGEE. CDR3 protein: CASSATLAAQETQYF. The CDR3 nucleotides read TGTGCCAGCAGCGCGACACTAGCGGCTCAAGAGACCCAGTACTTC.